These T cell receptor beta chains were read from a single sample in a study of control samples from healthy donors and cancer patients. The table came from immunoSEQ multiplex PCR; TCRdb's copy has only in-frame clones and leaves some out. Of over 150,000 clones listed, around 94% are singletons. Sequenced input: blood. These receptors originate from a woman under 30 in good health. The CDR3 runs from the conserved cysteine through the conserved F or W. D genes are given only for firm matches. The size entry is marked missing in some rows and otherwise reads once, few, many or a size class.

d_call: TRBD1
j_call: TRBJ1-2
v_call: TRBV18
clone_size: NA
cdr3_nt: TGTGCCAGCTCCCTATCCCCCCAGGGGGGAAACTATGGCTACACCTTC
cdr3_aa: CASSLSPQGGNYGYTF

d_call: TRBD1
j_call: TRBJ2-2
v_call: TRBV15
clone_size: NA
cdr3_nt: TGTGCCACCAGCAGGGGAGTCGGGACAGCGAACACCGGGGAGCTGTTTTTT
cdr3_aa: CATSRGVGTANTGELFF

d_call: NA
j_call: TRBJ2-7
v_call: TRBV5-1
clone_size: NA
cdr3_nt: TGCGCCAGCAGCTTGACAGGGTTTGGCGAGCAGTACTTC
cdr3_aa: CASSLTGFGEQYF

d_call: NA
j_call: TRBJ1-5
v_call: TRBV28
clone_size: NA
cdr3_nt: TGTGCCAGCAGTTTATGGGAGAGCAATCAGCCCCAGCATTTT
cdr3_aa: CASSLWESNQPQHF

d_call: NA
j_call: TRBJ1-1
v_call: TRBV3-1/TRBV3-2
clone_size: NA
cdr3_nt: TGTGCCAGCAGCCAAGCCCAAAGGACTACTCAGAACACTGAAGCTTTCTTT
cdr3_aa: CASSQAQRTTQNTEAFF

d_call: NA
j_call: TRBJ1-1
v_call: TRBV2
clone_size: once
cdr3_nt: TGTGCCAGCAGTGAAGCGCTGTCGTCGCAAAAGGGCACTGAAGCTTTCTTT
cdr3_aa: CASSEALSSQKGTEAFF

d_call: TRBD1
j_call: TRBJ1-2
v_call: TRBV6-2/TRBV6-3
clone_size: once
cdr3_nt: TGTGCCAGCAGTTATCTCACAGGGGTCTATGGCTACACCTTC
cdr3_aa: CASSYLTGVYGYTF

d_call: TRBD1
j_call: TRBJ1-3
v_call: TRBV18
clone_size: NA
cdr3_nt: TGTGCCAGCTCACCCGGACAGGGGAGCTCTGGAAACACCATATATTTT
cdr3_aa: CASSPGQGSSGNTIYF

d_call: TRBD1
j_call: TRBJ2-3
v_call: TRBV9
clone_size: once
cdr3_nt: TGTGCCAGCAGCGTAGGAGTGGGACAGGGCACAGATACGCAGTATTTT
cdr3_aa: CASSVGVGQGTDTQYF

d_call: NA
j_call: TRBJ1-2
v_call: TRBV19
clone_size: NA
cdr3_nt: TGTGCCAGTAGTATCGGTTGGAGCTACACCTTC
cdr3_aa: CASSIGWSYTF

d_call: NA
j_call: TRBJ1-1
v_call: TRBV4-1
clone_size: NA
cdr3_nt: TGCGCCAGCAGCCAAGGGGCGGGGGCGGCGACTGAAGCTTTCTTT
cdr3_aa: CASSQGAGAATEAFF

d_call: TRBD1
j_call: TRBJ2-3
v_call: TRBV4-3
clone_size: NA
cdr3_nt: TGCGCCAGCAGCCAACTTTCTCCGGGACAGGGAACAGATACGCAGTATTTT
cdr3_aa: CASSQLSPGQGTDTQYF

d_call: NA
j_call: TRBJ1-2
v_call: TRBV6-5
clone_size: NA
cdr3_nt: TGTGCCAGCAGATGGGTCTCGGGGTTTGAAACCTTC
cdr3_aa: CASRWVSGFETF

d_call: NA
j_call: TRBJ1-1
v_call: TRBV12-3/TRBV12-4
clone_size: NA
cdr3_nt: TGTGCCAGCAGTTTGGTAGGCCGAGCGGGAGCTTTCTTT
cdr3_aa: CASSLVGRAGAFF

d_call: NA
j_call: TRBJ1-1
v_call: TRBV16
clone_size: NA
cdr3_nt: TGTGCCAGCAGCCAATGGAGCCAATCATATGAAGCTTTCTTT
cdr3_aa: CASSQWSQSYEAFF

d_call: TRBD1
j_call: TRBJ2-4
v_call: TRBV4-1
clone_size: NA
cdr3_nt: TGCGCCAGCAGCGCCCGGACAGGTGAAAACATTCAGTACTTC
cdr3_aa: CASSARTGENIQYF

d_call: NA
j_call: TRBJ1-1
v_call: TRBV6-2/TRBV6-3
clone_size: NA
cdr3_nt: TGTGCCAGCAGTTCGTGGAAGAACACTGAAGCTTTCTTT
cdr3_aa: CASSSWKNTEAFF

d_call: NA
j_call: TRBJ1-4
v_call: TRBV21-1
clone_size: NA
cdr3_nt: TGTGCCAGCAGCAAAGCGCTAAGCGGAGAAAAACTGTTTTTT
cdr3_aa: CASSKALSGEKLFF

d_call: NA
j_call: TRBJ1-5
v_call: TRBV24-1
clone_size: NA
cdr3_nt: TGTGCCACCAGTGACACGGACAGCCTTTATCAGCCCCAGCATTTT
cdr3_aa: CATSDTDSLYQPQHF

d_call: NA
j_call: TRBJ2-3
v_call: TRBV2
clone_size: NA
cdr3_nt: TGTGCCAGCAGTCCCTCCACAGATACGCAGTATTTT
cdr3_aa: CASSPSTDTQYF

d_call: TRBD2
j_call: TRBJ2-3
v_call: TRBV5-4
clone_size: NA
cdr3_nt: TGTGCCAGCAGCTTGGGTGCTAGCGGGGGCCCAGATACGCAGTATTTT
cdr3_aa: CASSLGASGGPDTQYF